The rows below give T cell receptor beta chains drawn from one sample of a study of cytomegalovirus exposure and HLA in healthy donors. TCRdb's copy holds only in-frame clones and misses some; the assay was immunoSEQ multiplex PCR. The table lists 150,000 or so clones, about 68% of them singletons. The sequencing sample was made of PBMCs. The source is a man aged 25-45 years in good health and CMV-seronegative. Each CDR3 is given with its conserved first and last residue.

j_call: TRBJ2-3
v_call: TRBV11-2
cdr3_aa: CASSGFLTGPDTQYF

j_call: TRBJ1-3
v_call: TRBV6-1
cdr3_aa: CAIQGSAGNTIYF

j_call: TRBJ2-2
v_call: TRBV14
cdr3_aa: CASSHQGDGTGELFF

j_call: TRBJ2-3
v_call: TRBV7-6
cdr3_aa: CASSPPLDTQYF

j_call: TRBJ1-6
v_call: TRBV2
cdr3_aa: CATQAKTYSPLHF

j_call: TRBJ2-5
v_call: TRBV27
cdr3_aa: CASRRTSGAQETQYF

j_call: TRBJ1-4
v_call: TRBV2
cdr3_aa: CASSEGATTNEKLFF

j_call: TRBJ1-1
v_call: TRBV10-2
cdr3_aa: CASSIDRGNTEAFF

j_call: TRBJ2-3
v_call: TRBV4-3
cdr3_aa: CASSQGTGKQYF

j_call: TRBJ2-7
v_call: TRBV4-3
cdr3_aa: CASSQGQGGGEQYF

j_call: TRBJ2-5
v_call: TRBV6-5
cdr3_aa: CASSLRETQYF

j_call: TRBJ1-1
v_call: TRBV7-9
cdr3_aa: CASSFDLAGKTEAFF

j_call: TRBJ1-4
v_call: TRBV30
cdr3_aa: CAWSLQGRSEKLFF

j_call: TRBJ1-6
v_call: TRBV6-5
cdr3_aa: CASRLTQGFGSPLHF

j_call: TRBJ2-7
v_call: TRBV2
cdr3_aa: CASERDGDYEQYF

j_call: TRBJ1-6
v_call: TRBV15
cdr3_aa: CATSTSSYNSPLHF

j_call: TRBJ2-7
v_call: TRBV5-1
cdr3_aa: CASSSTGYEQYF

j_call: TRBJ2-5
v_call: TRBV4-2
cdr3_aa: CASSHGLAEETQYF

j_call: TRBJ2-7
v_call: TRBV5-8
cdr3_aa: CASSTYRGRSSYEQYF

j_call: TRBJ1-6
v_call: TRBV23-1
cdr3_aa: CASRRLLTDF

j_call: TRBJ2-1
v_call: TRBV4-3
cdr3_aa: CASSLAGASYNEQFF

j_call: TRBJ2-7
v_call: TRBV23-1
cdr3_aa: CASSQSPVLEQYF

j_call: TRBJ1-4
v_call: TRBV6-5
cdr3_aa: CASRPGLGEKLFF

j_call: TRBJ2-7
v_call: TRBV7-2
cdr3_aa: CASSFSPASYEQYF

j_call: TRBJ2-3
v_call: TRBV6-5
cdr3_aa: CASSYGGLGDTQYF

j_call: TRBJ2-3
v_call: TRBV7-9
cdr3_aa: CASSLPTGAITDTQYF

j_call: TRBJ2-1
v_call: TRBV2
cdr3_aa: CASSALAGGINEQFF

j_call: TRBJ1-6
v_call: TRBV6-5
cdr3_aa: CASSLQGGNSPLHF

j_call: TRBJ2-3
v_call: TRBV5-1
cdr3_aa: CASSLWLRESTDTQYF

j_call: TRBJ2-3
v_call: TRBV28
cdr3_aa: CASSFWYGASGGAKDTQYF

j_call: TRBJ1-1
v_call: TRBV2
cdr3_aa: CASSEMMSRAEAFF

j_call: TRBJ1-2
v_call: TRBV29-1
cdr3_aa: CSVDGDRAGYTF

j_call: TRBJ2-7
v_call: TRBV5-1
cdr3_aa: CASSLVRGGTYEQYF

j_call: TRBJ1-2
v_call: TRBV30
cdr3_aa: CAWEQGSHGYPF

j_call: TRBJ1-2
v_call: TRBV5-1
cdr3_aa: CASSLLGGPDYGYTF

j_call: TRBJ2-1
v_call: TRBV19
cdr3_aa: CASASGSYNEQFF

j_call: TRBJ1-2
v_call: TRBV30
cdr3_aa: CAWSPSRFNYGYTF